Below, 4 T cell receptor beta chains from the same sample are listed, as sequenced in a study of T cell responses to AZD1222 COVID-19 vaccine. The data were produced by immunoSEQ multiplex PCR, yet TCRdb's version contains in-frame clones alone and is incomplete. Of about 110,000 clones in the sample, approximately 85% were seen once. Material: peripheral blood, obtained on day 0 of AZD1222 vaccination. These receptors were obtained from an adult in good health.

The V and J genes are TRBV19 and TRBJ2-1, with D unresolved. Germline V lookup: CDR1 LNHDA, CDR2 SQIVND (reference sequence). V was shortened by 4 bases and J by 6 bases, with 7 bases between the two germline ends. The CDR3 covers 12 residues. The CDR3 sequence is CASSNLINEQFF. CDR3 sequence (DNA): TGTGCCAGTAGTAACCTCATCAATGAGCAGTTCTTC. Supplemented by reference TRBV19 and TRBJ2-1, the full variable domain reads DGGITQSPKYLFRKEGQNVTLSCEQNLNHDAMYWYRQDPGQGLRLIYYSQIVNDFQKGDIAEGYSVSREKKESFPLTVTSAQKNPTAFYLCASSNLINEQFFGPGTRLTVL.

The chain links TRBV28 to TRBJ1-4, with D hard to call. CDR3 length: 15 residues. V was pared by 7 bases and J by 7 bases, with 19 bases between. Germline assignment: CDR1 MDHEN and CDR2 SYDVKM. The CDR3 DNA sequence: TGTGCCAGCACGGAGCAGAGGGTTGCGGGTGAAAAACTGTTTTTT. This translates into CASTEQRVAGEKLFF.

The J gene is TRBJ1-1, the V gene TRBV2; D is ambiguous. In germline, CDR1 is SNHLY, CDR2 FYNNEI. Trimming shortened V by 2 bases and J by 2 bases, and 0 bases separated the two germline ends. CDR3 length equals 11 residues. The CDR3 spells CASSENTEAFF. The CDR3 DNA is TGTGCCAGCAGTGAAAACACTGAAGCTTTCTTT.

The rearrangement links TRBV5-1 to TRBJ1-5, with D perhaps TRBD1 (5 bases). V was clipped by 1 base and J by 0 bases, with 8 bases between them. Per germline, CDR1 SGHRS and CDR2 YFSETQ. The CDR3 extends over 15 amino acids. The CDR3 sequence: CASSLRGTSNQPQHF. The DNA of the CDR3 is TGCGCCAGCAGCTTGCGAGGGACTAGCAATCAGCCCCAGCATTTT. Complete variable domain (other parts from reference TRBV5-1 and TRBJ1-5): KAGVTQTPRYLIKTRGQQVTLSCSPISGHRSVSWYQQTPGQGLQFLFEYFSETQRNKGNFPGRFSGRQFSNSRSEMNVSTLELGDSALYLCASSLRGTSNQPQHFGDGTRLSIL.